This entry is about one T cell receptor (beta chain). This clone was observed a few times. This clone's antigen is unknown. Per-nucleotide qualities are absent, and no much larger clonotype sits a single base away. A second Seattle source provided samples from volunteer blood donors who had recovered from COVID-19. The collaborating institutions used their own protocols to collect whole blood in K2EDTA tubes. For TCRbeta analysis, collaborators shipped samples in one of three forms: frozen whole blood, isolated PBMCs, or DNA extracted from either of those sample types. TCRbeta CDR3 regions were amplified from genomic DNA by means of the immunoSEQ Assay, a bias-controlled multiplex PCR. As for the authors' bioinformatics: Nucleated cell counts per sample were estimated from amplification of reference gene primers within the assay. To quantify the absolute abundance of each unique TCRbeta CDR3 rearrangement, sequence reads were collapsed and filtered. Productive Simpson clonality was computed per sample as the square root of Simpson's diversity index over productive rearrangements. TCRdb re-hosts the immuneACCESS table, in-frame sequences only. Its copies lack some clones; in the studies checked, an unresolved V gene accounts for under half of them, and the cause for the rest is not known. V and J calls and clone size follow that table, whereas D and trimming were derived from the DNA. The table for this sample lists about 300,000 clones; about 90% of them were counted only once. The ten most abundant clones make up approximately 6.5% of the sample.

The sample belongs to a study of blood T cell repertoires in COVID-19 (dated by TCRdb to the early 2020s). Background for the entire study: Collaborator samples came from the United States, Italy and Spain and covered acute and convalescent phases of COVID-19. The material from the prospective study consisted of cDNA or gDNA derived from T cells, B-cell-depleted T cells, or PBMCs. Subjects who had been exposed to COVID-19, were actively infected with it, or had recovered from it provided the deeply sampled blood TCRbeta repertoires that made up the dataset. The repertoires were released in a freely available public database intended as a resource for research on the immune response to SARS-CoV-2. Samples came from the ongoing ImmuneRACE study (first 160 participants) plus 1,254 subjects from 6 global collaborators. Nearly every sample came with metadata listing a de-identified subject ID, COVID-19 status, age in years and sex. HLA class I and class II types, where available, came from metadata supplied by the sample provider rather than from assay-based typing. Overall study results and their limits: The quantity of clinical and demographic metadata differed by source and by participant and was supplied without curation.

CDR1 and CDR2 are read off the germline V gene (reference sequence) as LNHDA and SQIVND. The CDR3 measures 14 amino acids from cysteine to phenylalanine. The sequence is cut down to CDR3 DNA, 42 bases in frame from base 1. V sheds 1 base and J sheds 2 bases, leaving 9 bases between their ends. The sample was peripheral blood. The chain is encoded by TRBV19 joined to TRBJ2-7; the D gene is perhaps TRBD1, on 5 matching bases. The sequence derives from a young man who had recovered from COVID-19. For the CDR3, the sequence is CASSIVGVTYEQYF. The DNA is TGTGCCAGTAGTATAGTAGGGGTGACCTACGAGCAGTACTTC.